This T cell receptor beta chain was identified in a study of control samples from healthy donors and cancer patients. The method was immunoSEQ multiplex PCR; TCRdb's version includes in-frame clones alone and lacks a portion of them. The sample has 90,000 to 150,000 clones, about 87% seen once. V was shortened by 2 bases and J by 3 bases, with 8 bases between the two germline ends. Germline V gene lookup returns CDR1 MNHNS and CDR2 SASEGT. The CDR3 spans 14 residues. The clonotype was recovered from a man aged 40-50 years in good health. The chain couples TRBV6-1 to TRBJ1-5; no clear D. Sequenced: blood. The chain's CDR3 is CASSESQHNQPQHF. For the CDR3, the DNA is TGTGCCAGCAGTGAAAGCCAACACAATCAGCCCCAGCATTTT.